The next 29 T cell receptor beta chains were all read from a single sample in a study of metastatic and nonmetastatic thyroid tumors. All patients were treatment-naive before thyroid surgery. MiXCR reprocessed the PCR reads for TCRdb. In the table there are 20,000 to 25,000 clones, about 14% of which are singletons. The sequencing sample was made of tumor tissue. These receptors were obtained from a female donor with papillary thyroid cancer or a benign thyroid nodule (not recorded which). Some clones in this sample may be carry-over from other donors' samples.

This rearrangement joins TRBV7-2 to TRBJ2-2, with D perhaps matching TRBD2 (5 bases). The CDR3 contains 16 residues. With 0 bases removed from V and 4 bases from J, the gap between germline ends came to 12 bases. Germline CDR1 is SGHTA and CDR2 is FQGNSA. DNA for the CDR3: TGTGCCAGCAGCTTAGCGGTGGGAGTCAGCACCGGGGAGCTGTTTTTT. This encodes CASSLAVGVSTGELFF.

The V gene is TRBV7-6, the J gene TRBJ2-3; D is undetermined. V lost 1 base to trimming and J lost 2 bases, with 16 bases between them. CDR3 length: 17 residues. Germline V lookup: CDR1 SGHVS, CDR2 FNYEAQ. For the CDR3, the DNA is TGTGCCAGCAGCTTAGGTGTGGTGCGGTCGACCACAGATACGCAGTATTTT. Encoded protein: CASSLGVVRSTTDTQYF.

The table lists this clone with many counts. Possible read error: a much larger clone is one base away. The CDR3 here is CASSHEGGRRETQYF. The CDR3 region has the DNA TGTGCCAGCAGCCATGAAGGGGGGCGGAGAGAGACCCAGTACTTC. The rearrangement joins TRBV3-1 to TRBJ2-5, with D perhaps matching TRBD1 or TRBD2 (6 bases each). Trimming cost V 3 bases and J 4 bases, with 15 bases left between them. Per germline, CDR1 LGHDT and CDR2 YNNKEL (reference sequence). This CDR3 is built from 15 residues.

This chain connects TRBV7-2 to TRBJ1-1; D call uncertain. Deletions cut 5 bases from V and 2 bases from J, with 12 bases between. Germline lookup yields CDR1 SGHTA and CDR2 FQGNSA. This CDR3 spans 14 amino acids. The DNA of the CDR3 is TGTGCCAGCAGCCTTTTGGGCTTCAACACTGAAGCTTTCTTT. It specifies CASSLLGFNTEAFF.

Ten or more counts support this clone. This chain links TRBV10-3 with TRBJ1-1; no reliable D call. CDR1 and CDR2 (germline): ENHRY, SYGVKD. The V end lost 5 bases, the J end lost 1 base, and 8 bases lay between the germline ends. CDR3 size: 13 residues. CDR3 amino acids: CAISREANTEAFF. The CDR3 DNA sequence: TGTGCCATCAGTCGAGAGGCGAACACTGAAGCTTTCTTT.

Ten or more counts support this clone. CDR3: CASRSPGTQNDYTF. DNA of the CDR3: TGTGCCAGCAGATCCCCCGGGACGCAGAATGACTACACCTTC. The V gene is TRBV12-3 or TRBV12-4, the J gene TRBJ1-2; D may be TRBD1 (5 bases). The CDR3 consists of 14 residues. Trimming took off 6 bases at V and 10 bases at J, with 21 bases between the two ends.

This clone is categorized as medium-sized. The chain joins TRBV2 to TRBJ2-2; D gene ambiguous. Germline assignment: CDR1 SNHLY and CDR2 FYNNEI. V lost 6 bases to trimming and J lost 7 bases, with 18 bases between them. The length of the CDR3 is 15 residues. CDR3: CASRALAGGLGELFF. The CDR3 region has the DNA TGTGCCAGCAGGGCCTTAGCAGGCGGTCTCGGGGAGCTGTTTTTT.

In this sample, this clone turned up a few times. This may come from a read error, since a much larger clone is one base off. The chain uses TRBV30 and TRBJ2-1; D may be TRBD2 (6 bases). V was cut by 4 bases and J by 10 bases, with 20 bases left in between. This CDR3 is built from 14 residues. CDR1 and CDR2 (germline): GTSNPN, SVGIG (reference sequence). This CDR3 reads CAWTRSGVTSEQFF. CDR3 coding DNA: TGTGCCTGGACCCGTTCGGGAGTCACCAGCGAGCAGTTCTTC.

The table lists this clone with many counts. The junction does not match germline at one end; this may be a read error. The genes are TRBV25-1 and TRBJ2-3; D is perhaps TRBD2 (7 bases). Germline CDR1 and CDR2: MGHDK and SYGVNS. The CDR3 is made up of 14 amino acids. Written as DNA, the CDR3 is TGTGCCGGCAGTGAGGGGGGGTTTTTAGATACGCAGTATTTT. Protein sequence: CAGSEGGFLDTQYF. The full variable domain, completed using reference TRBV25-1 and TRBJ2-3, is EADIYQTPRYLVIGTGKKITLECSQTMGHDKMYWYQQDPGMELHLIHYSYGVNSTEKGDLSSESTVSRIRTEHFPLTLESARPSHTSQYLCAGSEGGFLDTQYFGPGTRLTVL.

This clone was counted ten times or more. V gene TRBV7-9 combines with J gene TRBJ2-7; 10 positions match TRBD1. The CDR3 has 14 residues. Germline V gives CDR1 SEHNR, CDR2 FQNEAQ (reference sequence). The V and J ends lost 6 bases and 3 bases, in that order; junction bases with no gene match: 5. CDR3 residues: CASRSGTGDYEQYF. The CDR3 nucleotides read TGTGCCAGCAGGTCTGGGACAGGGGACTACGAGCAGTACTTC.

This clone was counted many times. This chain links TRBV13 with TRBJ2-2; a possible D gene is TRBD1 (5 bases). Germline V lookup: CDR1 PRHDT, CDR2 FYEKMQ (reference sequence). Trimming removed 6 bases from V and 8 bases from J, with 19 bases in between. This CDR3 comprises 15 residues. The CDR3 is CASSRGQLNRGELFF. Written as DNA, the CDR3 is TGTGCCAGCAGTAGGGGCCAACTGAACAGAGGGGAGCTGTTTTTT. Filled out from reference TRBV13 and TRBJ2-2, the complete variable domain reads AAGVIQSPRHLIKEKRETATLKCYPIPRHDTVYWYQQGPGQDPQFLISFYEKMQSDKGSIPDRFSAQQFSDYHSELNMSSLELGDSALYFCASSRGQLNRGELFFGEGSRLTVL.

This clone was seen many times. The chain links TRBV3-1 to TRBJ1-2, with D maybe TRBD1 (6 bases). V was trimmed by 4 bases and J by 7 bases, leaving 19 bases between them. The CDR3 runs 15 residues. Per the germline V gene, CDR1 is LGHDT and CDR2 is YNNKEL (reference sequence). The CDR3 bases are TGTGCCAGCAGCCCTTCTACGGGGGGGCAGGGTGGCTACACCTTC. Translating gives CASSPSTGGQGGYTF.

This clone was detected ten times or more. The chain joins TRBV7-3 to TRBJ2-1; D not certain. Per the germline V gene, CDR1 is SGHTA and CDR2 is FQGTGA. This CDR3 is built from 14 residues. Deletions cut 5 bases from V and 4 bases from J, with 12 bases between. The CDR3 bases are TGTGCCAGCAGCCCCTGGGCAGATTACAATGAGCAGTTCTTC. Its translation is CASSPWADYNEQFF.

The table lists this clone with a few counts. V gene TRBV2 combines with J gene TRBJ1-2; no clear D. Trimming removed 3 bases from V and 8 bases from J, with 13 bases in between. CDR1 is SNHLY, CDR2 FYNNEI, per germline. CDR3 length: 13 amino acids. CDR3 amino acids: CASSDDGAGGYTF. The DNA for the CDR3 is TGTGCCAGCAGTGACGACGGCGCGGGAGGCTACACCTTC.

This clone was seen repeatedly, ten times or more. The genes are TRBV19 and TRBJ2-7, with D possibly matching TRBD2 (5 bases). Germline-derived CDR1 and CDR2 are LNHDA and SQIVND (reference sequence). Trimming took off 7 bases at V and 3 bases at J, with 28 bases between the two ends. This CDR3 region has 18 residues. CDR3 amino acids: CASIPPVCRGVIYYEQYF. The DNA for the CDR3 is TGTGCCAGTATTCCTCCAGTTTGCCGGGGAGTCATTTACTACGAGCAGTACTTC.

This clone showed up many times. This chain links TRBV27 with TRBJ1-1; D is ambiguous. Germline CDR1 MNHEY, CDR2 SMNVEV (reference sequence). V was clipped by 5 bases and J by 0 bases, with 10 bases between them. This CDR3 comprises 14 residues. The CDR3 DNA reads TGTGCCAGCAGTGGGAATTACATGAACACTGAAGCTTTCTTT. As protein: CASSGNYMNTEAFF.

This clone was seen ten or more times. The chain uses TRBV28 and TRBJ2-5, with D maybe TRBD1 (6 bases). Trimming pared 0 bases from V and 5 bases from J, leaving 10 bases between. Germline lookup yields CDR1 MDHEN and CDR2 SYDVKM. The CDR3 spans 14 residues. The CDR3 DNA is TGTGCCAGCAGTTTATGGACAGGTGGGGAGACCCAGTACTTC. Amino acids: CASSLWTGGETQYF.

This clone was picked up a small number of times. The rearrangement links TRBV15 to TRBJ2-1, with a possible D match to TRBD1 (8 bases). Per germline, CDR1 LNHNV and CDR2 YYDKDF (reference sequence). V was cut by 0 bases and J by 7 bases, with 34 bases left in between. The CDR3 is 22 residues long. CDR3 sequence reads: CATSRDVPRRTDRAGDVNEQFF. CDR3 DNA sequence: TGTGCCACCAGCAGAGATGTCCCTCGGAGAACGGACAGGGCGGGGGATGTAAATGAGCAGTTCTTC.

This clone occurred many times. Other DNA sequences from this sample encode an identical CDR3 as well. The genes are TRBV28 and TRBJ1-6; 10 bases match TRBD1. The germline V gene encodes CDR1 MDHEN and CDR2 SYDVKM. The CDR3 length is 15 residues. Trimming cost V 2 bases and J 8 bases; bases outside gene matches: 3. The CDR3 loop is CASSLRDRGHSPLHF. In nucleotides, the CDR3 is TGTGCCAGCAGTTTAAGGGACAGGGGCCATTCACCCCTCCACTTT.

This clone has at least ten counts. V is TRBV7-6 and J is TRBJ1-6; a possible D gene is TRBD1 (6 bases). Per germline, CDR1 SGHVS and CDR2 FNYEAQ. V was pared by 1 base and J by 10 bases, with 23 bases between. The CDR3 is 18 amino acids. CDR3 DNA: TGTGCCAGCAGCTTAGAAGCGCTCACCCGGGGGCATGTGTCACCCCTCCACTTT. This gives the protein CASSLEALTRGHVSPLHF.

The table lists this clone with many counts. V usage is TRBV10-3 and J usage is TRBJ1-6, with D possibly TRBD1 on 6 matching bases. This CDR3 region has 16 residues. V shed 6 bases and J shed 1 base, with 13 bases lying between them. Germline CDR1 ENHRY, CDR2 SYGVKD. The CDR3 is CAIRRTDRSYNSPLHF. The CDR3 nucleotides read TGTGCCATCAGGCGCACGGACAGATCCTATAATTCACCCCTCCACTTT.

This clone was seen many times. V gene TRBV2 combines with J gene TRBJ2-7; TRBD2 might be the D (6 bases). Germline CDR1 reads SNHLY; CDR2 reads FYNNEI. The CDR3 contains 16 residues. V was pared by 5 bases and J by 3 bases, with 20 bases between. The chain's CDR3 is CASSPRAGISGYEQYF. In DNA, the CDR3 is TGTGCCAGCAGTCCCCGGGCGGGTATTAGCGGCTACGAGCAGTACTTC. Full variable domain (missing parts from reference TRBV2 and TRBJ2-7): EPEVTQTPSHQVTQMGQEVILRCVPISNHLYFYWYRQILGQKVEFLVSFYNNEISEKSEIFDDQFSVERPDGSNFTLKIRSTKLEDSAMYFCASSPRAGISGYEQYFGPGTRLTVT.

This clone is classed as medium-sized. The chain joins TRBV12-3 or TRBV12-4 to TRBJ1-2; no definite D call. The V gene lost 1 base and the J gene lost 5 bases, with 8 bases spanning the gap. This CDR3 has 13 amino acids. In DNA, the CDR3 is TGTGCCAGCAGTTTAGGGTCAGGTTATGGCTACACCTTC. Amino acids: CASSLGSGYGYTF.

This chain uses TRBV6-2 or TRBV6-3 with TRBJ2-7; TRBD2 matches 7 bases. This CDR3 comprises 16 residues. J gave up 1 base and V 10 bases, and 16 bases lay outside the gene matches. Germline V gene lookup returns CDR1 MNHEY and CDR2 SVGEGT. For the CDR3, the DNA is TGTGCCATCGGGTCAGGGCGTCTAGCGGCTTCCTACGAGCAGTACTTC. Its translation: CAIGSGRLAASYEQYF.

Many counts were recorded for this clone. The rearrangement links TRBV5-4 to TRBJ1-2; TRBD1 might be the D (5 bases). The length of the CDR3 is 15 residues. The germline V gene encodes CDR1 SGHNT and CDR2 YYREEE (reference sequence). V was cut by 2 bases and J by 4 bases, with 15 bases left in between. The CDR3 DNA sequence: TGTGCCAGCAGCTTTTATCCTCCGGGACCCTATGGCTACACCTTC. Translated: CASSFYPPGPYGYTF.

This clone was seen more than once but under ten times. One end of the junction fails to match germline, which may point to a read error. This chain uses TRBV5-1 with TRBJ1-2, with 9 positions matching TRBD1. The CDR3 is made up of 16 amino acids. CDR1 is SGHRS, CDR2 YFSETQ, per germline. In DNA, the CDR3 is TGCACCAGCAGCTATGAGCCGGGACAGGGACGTTATGGCTACGCCTTC. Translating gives CTSSYEPGQGRYGYAF.

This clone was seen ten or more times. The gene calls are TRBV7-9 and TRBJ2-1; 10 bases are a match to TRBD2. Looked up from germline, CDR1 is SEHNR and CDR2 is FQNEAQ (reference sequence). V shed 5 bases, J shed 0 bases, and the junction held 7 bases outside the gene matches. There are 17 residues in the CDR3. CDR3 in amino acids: CASSPPSSGSSYNEQFF. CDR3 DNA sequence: TGTGCCAGCAGCCCACCCTCTAGCGGGAGCTCCTACAATGAGCAGTTCTTC. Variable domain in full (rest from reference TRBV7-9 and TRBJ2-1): DTGVSQNPRHKITKRGQNVTFRCDPISEHNRLYWYRQTLGQGPEFLTYFQNEAQLEKSRLLSDRFSAERPKGSFSTLEIQRTEQGDSAMYLCASSPPSSGSSYNEQFFGPGTRLTVL.

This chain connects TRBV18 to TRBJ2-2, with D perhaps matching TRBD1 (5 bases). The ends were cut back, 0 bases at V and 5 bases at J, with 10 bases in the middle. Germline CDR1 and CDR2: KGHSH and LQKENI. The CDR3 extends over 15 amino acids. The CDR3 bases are TGTGCCAGCTCACCACCGGTCCAGGGAACCGGGGAGCTGTTTTTT. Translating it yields CASSPPVQGTGELFF.

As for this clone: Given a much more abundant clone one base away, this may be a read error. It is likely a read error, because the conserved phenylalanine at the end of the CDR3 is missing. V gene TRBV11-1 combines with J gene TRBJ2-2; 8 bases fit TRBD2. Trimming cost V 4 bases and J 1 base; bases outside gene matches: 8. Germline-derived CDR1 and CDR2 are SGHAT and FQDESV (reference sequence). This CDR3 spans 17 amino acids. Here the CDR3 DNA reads TGTGCCAGCAGCTCGTGGTTTACTAGCGGGAACACCGGGGAGCTGTTTCTT. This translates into CASSSWFTSGNTGELFL.